What follows are 14 T cell receptor beta chains derived from one specimen sequenced in a study of blood T cells in healthy people across ages. A second about 7 to 12 cycle PCR used barcoded and J-beta primers. From the 5' RACE reads, TCRdb called clonotypes with MiXCR, one entry per CDR3 protein. Among approximately 820,000 distinct CDR3 sequences listed, roughly 44% were seen once. The material sequenced was blood. The receptors derive from a man aged 60 to 69 in good health.

Of note for this clonotype: The junction shows a germline mismatch at one end, possibly a read error. The rearrangement joins TRBV6-5 to TRBJ2-5; maybe TRBD2 (5 bases). CDR3 size: 13 residues. CDR1 is MNHEY and CDR2 is SVGAGI in the germline V gene. CDR3 bases: TGTGCCAGCAGGCGGGCTCGGCAAGAGACCCGGTACTTC. This sequence encodes CASRRARQETRYF.

The sample holds a few counts of this clonotype. The chain uses TRBV29-1 and TRBJ1-3; no reliable D call. This CDR3 region has 13 residues. The germline V and J ends were trimmed by 5 bases and 2 bases, with 10 bases remaining between them. In germline, CDR1 is SQVTM, CDR2 ANQGSEA. The CDR3 DNA reads TGCAGCGTTCCCCAGCACACTGGAAACACCATATATTTT. This codes for CSVPQHTGNTIYF.

This rearrangement joins TRBV20-1 to TRBJ1-5, with D maybe TRBD1 (5 bases). V lost 5 bases to trimming and J lost 6 bases, with 11 bases between them. Per germline, CDR1 DFQATT and CDR2 SNEGSKA (reference sequence). This CDR3 contains 12 residues. Here the CDR3 DNA reads TGCAGTGCTCGGAGGGGAAGTCAGCCCCAGCATTTT. It specifies CSARRGSQPQHF.

A few counts support this clonotype. The V gene is TRBV20-1, the J gene TRBJ2-7, with TRBD2 identical over 10 bases. Per the germline V gene, CDR1 is DFQATT and CDR2 is SNEGSKA (reference sequence). This CDR3 region has 14 residues. After removal of 2 bases from V and 0 bases from J, the junction contained 1 base not matched to a gene. Here the CDR3 DNA reads TGCAGTGCTAGATGGACTAGCGGCTCCTACGAGCAGTACTTC. The encoded protein is CSARWTSGSYEQYF.

This chain joins TRBV11-2 and TRBJ2-1; D uncertain. Germline V gene lookup returns CDR1 SGHAT and CDR2 FQNNGV. Trimming stripped 8 bases from V and 9 bases from J, with 17 bases between. This CDR3 region has 13 residues. The CDR3 region has the DNA TGTGCCAGCGGAAGGGCCATCAGTGGTGAGCAGTTCTTC. Its translation: CASGRAISGEQFF.

The CDR3 sequence is CASSPHLAAGVSYNEQFF. CDR3 nucleotide sequence: TGTGCCAGCAGCCCCCACTTGGCGGCGGGGGTCTCCTACAATGAGCAGTTCTTC. The chain is built from TRBV9 and TRBJ2-1; TRBD2 matches at 7 bases. The CDR3 has 18 amino acids. Per the germline V gene, CDR1 is SGDLS and CDR2 is YYNGEE. V lost 4 bases to trimming and J lost 0 bases; unmatched junction nucleotides: 13.

Comment on this clonotype: A read error is possible here, since a much larger clone lies one base away. The chain employs TRBV7-2 and TRBJ2-1; TRBD1 aligns across 11 bases. The J call may be in error: the DNA end matches TRBJ2-7 better. This CDR3 has 15 amino acids. In germline, CDR1 is SGHTA, CDR2 FQGNSA. The CDR3 region has the DNA TGTGCCAGCAGCTTAAGGACAGGGGGCTACAATGAGCAGTACTTC. It codes for CASSLRTGGYNEQYF.

The chain employs TRBV5-1 and TRBJ2-7; possible D gene TRBD1, 6 bases. CDR3 length: 14 residues. Germline CDR1 reads SGHRS; CDR2 reads YFSETQ. Trimming removed 4 bases from V and 3 bases from J, with 14 bases in between. The CDR3 sequence: CASSITTGHYEQYF. The CDR3 coding sequence is TGCGCCAGCAGCATCACGACAGGCCACTACGAGCAGTACTTC.

The chain joins TRBV18 to TRBJ1-1, with a possible D match to TRBD1 (5 bases). There are 19 residues in the CDR3. Germline loops: CDR1 KGHSH, CDR2 LQKENI. V was shortened by 2 bases and J by 0 bases, with 22 bases between the two germline ends. CDR3 DNA sequence: TGTGCCAGCTCACCAGTGGCTGGGGCACCGGGGTATTTGAACACTGAAGCTTTCTTT. It yields the protein CASSPVAGAPGYLNTEAFF.

This clonotype was counted at least ten times. The chain links TRBV11-3 to TRBJ2-1; weak D call: TRBD2 (5 bases). The CDR3 totals 13 residues. Germline V gives CDR1 SGHNT, CDR2 YENEEA. Deletions cut 3 bases from V and 8 bases from J, with 11 bases between. CDR3 DNA: TGTGCCAGCAGCTTCGCCCGAGGGCATGAGCAGTTCTTC. This translates into CASSFARGHEQFF.

The sample holds a few counts of this clonotype. The rearrangement uses TRBV7-2 and TRBJ2-7; 10 positions match TRBD1. In germline, CDR1 is SGHTA, CDR2 FQGNSA. The V segment lost 4 bases and the J segment 3 bases; nucleotides outside the gene matches: 3. The CDR3 runs to 14 residues. CDR3 nucleotide sequence: TGTGCCAGCAGCTCGGACAGGGGGGACTACGAGCAGTACTTC. Translation gives CASSSDRGDYEQYF.

The rearrangement links TRBV28 to TRBJ2-6; no firm D call. The CDR3 extends over 13 amino acids. The germline CDR1 and CDR2 sequences are MDHEN and SYDVKM. Deletions cut 10 bases from V and 4 bases from J, with 11 bases between. The CDR3 reads CATRLTGANVLTF. The CDR3 DNA sequence: TGTGCCACCAGGCTTACGGGGGCCAACGTCCTGACTTTC.

V and J are TRBV20-1 and TRBJ2-7, with 8 bases that match TRBD2. V lost 2 bases, J lost 4 bases, and 7 bases stayed unmatched. The CDR3 contains 14 residues. Germline lookup yields CDR1 DFQATT and CDR2 SNEGSKA (reference sequence). The CDR3 here is CSARRASGRYEQYF. CDR3 nucleotides: TGCAGTGCTAGAAGGGCTAGCGGGCGGTACGAGCAGTACTTC.

This clonotype was found once. The V call is TRBV5-5, the J call TRBJ2-3; 13 nucleotides line up with TRBD2. V shed 1 base and J 6 bases; nucleotides not matched to a gene: 8. CDR1 and CDR2 (germline): SGHKS, YYEKEE (reference sequence). The CDR3 length is 17 residues. CDR3 amino acids: CASSLSGTSGEHDTQYF. In nucleotides, the CDR3 is TGTGCCAGCAGCTTGTCCGGGACTAGCGGGGAACACGATACGCAGTATTTT. The complete variable domain, with remaining parts taken from reference TRBV5-5 and TRBJ2-3, reads DAGVTQSPTHLIKTRGQQVTLRCSPISGHKSVSWYQQVLGQGPQFIFQYYEKEERGRGNFPDRFSARQFPNYSSELNVNALLLGDSALYLCASSLSGTSGEHDTQYFGPGTRLTVL.